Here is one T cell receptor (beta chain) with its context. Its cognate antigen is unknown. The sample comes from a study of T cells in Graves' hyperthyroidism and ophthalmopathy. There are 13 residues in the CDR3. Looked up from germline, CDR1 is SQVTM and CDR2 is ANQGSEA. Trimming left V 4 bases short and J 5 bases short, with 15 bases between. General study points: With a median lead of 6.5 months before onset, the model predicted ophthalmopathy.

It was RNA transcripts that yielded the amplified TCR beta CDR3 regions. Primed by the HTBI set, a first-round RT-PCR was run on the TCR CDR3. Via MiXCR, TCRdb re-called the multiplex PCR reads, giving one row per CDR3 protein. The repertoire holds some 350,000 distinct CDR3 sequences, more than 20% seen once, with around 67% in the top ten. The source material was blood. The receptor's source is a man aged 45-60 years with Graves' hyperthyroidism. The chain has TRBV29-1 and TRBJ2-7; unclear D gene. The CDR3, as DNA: TGCAGCGTTGCCATTCGGGCCTTCAACGAGCAGTACTTC. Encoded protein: CSVAIRAFNEQYF.